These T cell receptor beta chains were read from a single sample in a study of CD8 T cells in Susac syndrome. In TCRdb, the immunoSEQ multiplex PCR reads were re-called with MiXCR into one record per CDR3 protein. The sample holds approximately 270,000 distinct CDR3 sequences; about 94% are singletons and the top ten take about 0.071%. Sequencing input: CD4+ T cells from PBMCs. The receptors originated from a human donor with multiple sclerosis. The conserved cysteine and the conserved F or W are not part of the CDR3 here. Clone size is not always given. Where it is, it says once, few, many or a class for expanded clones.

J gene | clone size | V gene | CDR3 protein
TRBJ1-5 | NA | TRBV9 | ASSPAGGGQPQH
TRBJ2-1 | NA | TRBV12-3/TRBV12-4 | ASSFRASPLNEQF
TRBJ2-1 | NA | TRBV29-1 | SVERFGNEQF
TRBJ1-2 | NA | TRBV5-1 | ASSTGTGAPYGYT
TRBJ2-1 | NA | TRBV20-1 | SAYSSDPIREQF
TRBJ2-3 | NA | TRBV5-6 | ASSLLTSGGEDTQY
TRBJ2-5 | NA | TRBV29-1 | SGITVKETQY
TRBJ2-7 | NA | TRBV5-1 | ASSLAKGQSEQY
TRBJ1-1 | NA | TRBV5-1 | ASSLGVFNTEAF
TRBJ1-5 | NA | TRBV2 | ASSGDRQGYQPQH
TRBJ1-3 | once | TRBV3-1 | ASSQVGGEDTIY
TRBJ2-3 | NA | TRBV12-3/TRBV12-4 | ASSSTKTDTQY
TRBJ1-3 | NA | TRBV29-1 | SVLGGETGNTIY
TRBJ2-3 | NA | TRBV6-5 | ASSYSGLAGRTDTQY
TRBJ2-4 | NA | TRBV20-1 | SAYDRLRTAIAKNIQY
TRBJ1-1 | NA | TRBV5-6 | ASSPFRSMNTEAF
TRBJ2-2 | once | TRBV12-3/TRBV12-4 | ASSLDGGGYTGELF
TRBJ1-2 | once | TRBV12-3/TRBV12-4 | ASSSYAGGYT
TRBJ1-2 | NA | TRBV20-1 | SATRILRNYGYT
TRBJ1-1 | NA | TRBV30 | AWSDGPRNTEAF
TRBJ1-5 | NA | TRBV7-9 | ASSLGFDRDYSNQPQH
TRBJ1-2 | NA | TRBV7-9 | ASSPRTAPADGYT
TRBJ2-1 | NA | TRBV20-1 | SGLGTAGTSSYNEQF
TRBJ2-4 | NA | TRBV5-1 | ASSFLSTGVLAKNIQY
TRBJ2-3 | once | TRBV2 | ASRRSEDTQY
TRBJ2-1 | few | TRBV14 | ASSQDIGRPGVWKGYNEQF